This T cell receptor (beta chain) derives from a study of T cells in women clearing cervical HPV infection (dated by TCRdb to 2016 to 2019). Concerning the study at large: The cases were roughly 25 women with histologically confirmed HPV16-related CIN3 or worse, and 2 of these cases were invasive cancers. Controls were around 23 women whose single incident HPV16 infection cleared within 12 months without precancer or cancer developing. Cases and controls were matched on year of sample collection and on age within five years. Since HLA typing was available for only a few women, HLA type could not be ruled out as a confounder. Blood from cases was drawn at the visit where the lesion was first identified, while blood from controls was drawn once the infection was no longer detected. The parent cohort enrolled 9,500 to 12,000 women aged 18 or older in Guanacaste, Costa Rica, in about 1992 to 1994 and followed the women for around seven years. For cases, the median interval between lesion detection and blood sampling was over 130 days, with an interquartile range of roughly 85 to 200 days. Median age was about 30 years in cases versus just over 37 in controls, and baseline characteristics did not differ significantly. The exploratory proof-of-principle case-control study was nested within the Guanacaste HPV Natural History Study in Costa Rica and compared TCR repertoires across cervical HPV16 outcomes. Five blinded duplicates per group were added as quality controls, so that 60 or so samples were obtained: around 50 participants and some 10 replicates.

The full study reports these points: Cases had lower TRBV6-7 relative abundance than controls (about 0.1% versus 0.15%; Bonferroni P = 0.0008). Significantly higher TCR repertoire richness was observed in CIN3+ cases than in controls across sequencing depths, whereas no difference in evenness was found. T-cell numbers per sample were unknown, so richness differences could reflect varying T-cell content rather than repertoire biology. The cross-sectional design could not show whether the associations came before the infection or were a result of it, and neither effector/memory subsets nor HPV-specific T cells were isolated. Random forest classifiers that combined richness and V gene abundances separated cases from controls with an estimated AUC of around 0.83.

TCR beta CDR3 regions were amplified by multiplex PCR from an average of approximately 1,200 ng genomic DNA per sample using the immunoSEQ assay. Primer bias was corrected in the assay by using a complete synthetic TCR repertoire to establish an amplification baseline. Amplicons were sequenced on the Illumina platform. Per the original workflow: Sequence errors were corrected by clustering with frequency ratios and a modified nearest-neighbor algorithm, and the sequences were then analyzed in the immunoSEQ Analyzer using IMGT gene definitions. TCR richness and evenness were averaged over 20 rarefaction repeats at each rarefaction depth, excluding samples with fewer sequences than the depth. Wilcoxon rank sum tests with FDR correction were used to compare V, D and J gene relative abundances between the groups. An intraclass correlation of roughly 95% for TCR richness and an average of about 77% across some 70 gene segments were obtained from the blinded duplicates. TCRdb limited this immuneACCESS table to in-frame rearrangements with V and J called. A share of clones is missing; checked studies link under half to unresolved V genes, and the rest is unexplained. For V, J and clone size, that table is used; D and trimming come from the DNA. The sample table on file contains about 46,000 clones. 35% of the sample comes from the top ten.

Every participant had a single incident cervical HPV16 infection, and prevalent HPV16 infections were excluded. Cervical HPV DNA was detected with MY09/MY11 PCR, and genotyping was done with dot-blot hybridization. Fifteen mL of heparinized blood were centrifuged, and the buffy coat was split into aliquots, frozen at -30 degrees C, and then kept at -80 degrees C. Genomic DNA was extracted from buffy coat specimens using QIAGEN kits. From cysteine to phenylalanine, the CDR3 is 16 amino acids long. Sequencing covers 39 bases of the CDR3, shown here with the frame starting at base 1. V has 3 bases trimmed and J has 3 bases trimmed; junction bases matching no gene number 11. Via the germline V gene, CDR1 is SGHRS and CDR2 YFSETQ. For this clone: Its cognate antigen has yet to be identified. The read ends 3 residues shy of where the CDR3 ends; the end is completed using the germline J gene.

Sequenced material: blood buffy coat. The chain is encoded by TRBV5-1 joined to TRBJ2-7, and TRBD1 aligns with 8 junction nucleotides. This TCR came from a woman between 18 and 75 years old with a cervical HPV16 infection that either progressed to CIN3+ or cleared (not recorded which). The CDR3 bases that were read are TGCGCCAGCAGCTCTCACAGGGGGTTAACTTTCTACGAG. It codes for CASSSHRGLTFYE. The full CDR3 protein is CASSSHRGLTFYEQYF.